Shown below are 15 T cell receptor beta chains from a single sample sequenced in a study of T cell clones after liver transplantation. Sequenced by immunoSEQ multiplex PCR; TCRdb stores in-frame clones only, minus some. The data contain fewer than 9,500 clones, around 80% of them singletons. The sequencing used CD8+ T cells from blood, collected at the 22-month timepoint. The receptors here all came from a human patient who received a liver transplant. The graft donor may have contributed some T cells.

The chain links TRBV6-5 to TRBJ1-2, with a tentative D call TRBD1 (6 bases). Trimming shortened V by 0 bases and J by 8 bases, and 13 bases separated the two germline ends. The CDR3 length is 14 residues. CDR1 and CDR2 from the germline V gene are MNHEY and SVGAGI. As DNA, the CDR3 is TGTGCCAGCAGTTACTCAGGGGGGGCGAAAGGCTACACCTTC. Translated, it gives CASSYSGGAKGYTF.

This sequence joins TRBV7-6 and TRBJ2-5, with no clear D. The germline V gene encodes CDR1 SGHVS and CDR2 FNYEAQ. The CDR3 runs 16 residues. V lost 5 bases and J lost 0, with 16 bases in between. CDR3 DNA sequence: TGTGCCAGCAGCCGTTGGGTGGGCACGTACCAAGAGACCCAGTACTTC. The encoded protein is CASSRWVGTYQETQYF. The entire variable domain, with the rest obtained from reference TRBV7-6 and TRBJ2-5, is as follows: GAGVSQSPRYKVTKRGQDVALRCDPISGHVSLYWYRQALGQGPEFLTYFNYEAQQDKSGLPNDRFSAERPEGSISTLTIQRTEQRDSAMYRCASSRWVGTYQETQYFGPGTRLLVL.

The rearrangement uses TRBV7-2 and TRBJ2-7; D is uncertain. Trimming left V 4 bases short and J 2 bases short, with 6 bases between. Germline CDR1 SGHTA, CDR2 FQGNSA. The CDR3 extends over 12 amino acids. CDR3 sequence (DNA): TGTGCCAGCAGCTCCGATCCCTACGAGCAGTACTTC. Translated: CASSSDPYEQYF.

The chain has TRBV28 and TRBJ2-1; D not certain. V lost 7 bases and J lost 8, with 9 bases in between. Germline V gene data show CDR1 as MDHEN and CDR2 as SYDVKM. The CDR3 spans 11 residues. CDR3 in amino acids: CASTLADEQFF. Here the CDR3 DNA reads TGTGCCAGCACCCTTGCAGATGAGCAGTTCTTC.

The rearrangement links TRBV11-2 to TRBJ1-1; perhaps TRBD1 as D (6 bases). This CDR3 has 15 amino acids. V lost 3 bases and J 0 bases, leaving 11 bases between the germline ends. Germline V CDR1 and CDR2: SGHAT, FQNNGV. CDR3 residues: CASSFPTGMNTEAFF. The CDR3 DNA follows: TGTGCCAGCAGCTTCCCCACAGGGATGAACACTGAAGCTTTCTTT.

The CDR3 spells CASRLEQGASGELFF. CDR3 nucleotide sequence: TGTGCCAGCAGATTGGAACAGGGGGCGTCCGGGGAGCTGTTTTTT. J is TRBJ2-2 and V is TRBV6-1; TRBD1 agrees at 9 bases. V gave up 6 bases and J gave up 6 bases; unmatched junction bases: 8. The CDR3 totals 15 residues. From germline, CDR1 is MNHNS and CDR2 SASEGT.

The genes are TRBV7-2 and TRBJ1-6; D is perhaps TRBD1 (6 bases). Trimming took off 4 bases at V and 6 bases at J, with 13 bases between the two ends. CDR1 is SGHTA and CDR2 is FQGNSA in the germline V gene. CDR3 length equals 15 residues. CDR3 loop: CASSSRDTTNSPLHF. The DNA for the CDR3 is TGTGCCAGCAGCTCCAGGGACACCACTAATTCACCCCTCCACTTT.

This clone showed up just a few times. The sample carries other DNA sequences with the same CDR3. This chain joins TRBV6-1 and TRBJ2-1; D is unresolved. This CDR3 contains 10 residues. Deletions cut 4 bases from V and 7 bases from J, with 2 bases between. Germline loops: CDR1 MNHNS, CDR2 SASEGT. The CDR3 DNA reads TGTGCCAGCAGTGTAAATGAGCAGTTCTTC. This encodes CASSVNEQFF.

V is TRBV4-1 and J is TRBJ1-1; 7 positions agree with TRBD1. The CDR3 loop spans 16 amino acids. Unmatched junction bases numbered 12, after V lost 0 bases and J lost 8 bases. Looked up from germline, CDR1 is MGHRA and CDR2 is YSYEKL. CDR3 in amino acids: CASSQEGTGAAQEAFF. DNA of the CDR3: TGCGCCAGCAGCCAAGAAGGAACAGGGGCCGCCCAGGAAGCTTTCTTT.

The chain has TRBV14 and TRBJ2-7; TRBD1 matches 9 bases. This CDR3 is 19 amino acids long. The V segment lost 2 bases and the J segment 3 bases; nucleotides outside the gene matches: 17. Germline assignment: CDR1 SGHDN and CDR2 FVKESK. In nucleotides, the CDR3 is TGTGCCAGCAGCCAAAACCCCGGGACAGGGCTCCAGATCGTCTACGAGCAGTACTTC. The encoded protein is CASSQNPGTGLQIVYEQYF. Using reference TRBV14 and TRBJ2-7 for the parts outside the CDR3, the full variable domain is EAGVTQFPSHSVIEKGQTVTLRCDPISGHDNLYWYRRVMGKEIKFLLHFVKESKQDESGMPNNRFLAERTGGTYSTLKVQPAELEDSGVYFCASSQNPGTGLQIVYEQYFGPGTRLTVT.

V usage is TRBV7-9 and J usage is TRBJ2-7, with TRBD1 matching over 7 bases. Germline CDR1 reads SEHNR; CDR2 reads FQNEAQ (reference sequence). The CDR3 is made up of 14 amino acids. J was trimmed by 0 bases and V by 5 bases; bases with no gene match: 4. The CDR3 bases are TGTGCCAGCAGCCCCGGACAGGTCTCCTACGAGCAGTACTTC. It is translated as CASSPGQVSYEQYF.

This sequence joins TRBV28 and TRBJ2-1; TRBD1 is a possible D gene (5 bases). The CDR3 runs to 12 residues. V was cut by 9 bases and J by 7 bases, with 13 bases left in between. CDR1 MDHEN and CDR2 SYDVKM come from the germline V gene. The CDR3, as DNA: TGTGCCAGTAGGGGAACCGGGAATGAGCAGTTCTTC. Translation: CASRGTGNEQFF.

The chain employs TRBV18 and TRBJ1-1; 7 bases align to TRBD1. Germline values: CDR1 KGHSH, CDR2 LQKENI. This CDR3 spans 12 amino acids. With V trimmed by 4 bases and J by 4 bases, 0 bases remained unmatched. The CDR3 coding sequence is TGTGCCAGCTCACGGGACAGCACTGAAGCTTTCTTT. This codes for CASSRDSTEAFF. Looking up the rest from reference TRBV18 and TRBJ1-1 gives the full variable domain: NAGVMQNPRHLVRRRGQEARLRCSPMKGHSHVYWYRQLPEEGLKFMVYLQKENIIDESGMPKERFSAEFPKEGPSILRIQQVVRGDSAAYFCASSRDSTEAFFGQGTRLTVV.

The genes are TRBV6-5 and TRBJ1-1, with D uncertain. V lost 2 bases to trimming and J lost 3 bases, with 7 bases between them. The CDR3 extends over 13 amino acids. Germline CDR1 is MNHEY and CDR2 is SVGAGI. CDR3 DNA: TGTGCCAGCAGTTACCCAAAGGACACTGAAGCTTTCTTT. Translation gives CASSYPKDTEAFF.

The J gene is TRBJ2-2, the V gene TRBV28, with a weak D call TRBD2 (6 bases). V was trimmed by 8 bases and J by 5 bases, leaving 9 bases between them. Germline loops: CDR1 MDHEN, CDR2 SYDVKM. The CDR3 consists of 12 residues. The CDR3 loop reads CASRGRTGELFF. The DNA of the CDR3 is TGTGCCAGCCGGGGGAGAACCGGGGAGCTGTTTTTT. Together with reference TRBV28 and TRBJ2-2, the CDR3 gives the full variable domain: DVKVTQSSRYLVKRTGEKVFLECVQDMDHENMFWYRQDPGLGLRLIYFSYDVKMKEKGDIPEGYSVSREKKERFSLILESASTNQTSMYLCASRGRTGELFFGEGSRLTVL.